The 26 T cell receptor beta chains presented below share a single source sample, sequenced in a study of OX40 agonist ivuxolimab in advanced cancers. Produced via immunoSEQ multiplex PCR; TCRdb's table is partial and in-frame only. The sample yields more than 40,000 clones, about 90% seen once. The starting material was CD4+ or CD8+ T cells sorted from blood, obtained in a trial of the OX40 agonist ivuxolimab. All receptors come from an adult with an advanced solid tumor such as melanoma, head and neck, liver or kidney cancer.

This clone was seen a single time. The chain couples TRBV10-1 to TRBJ2-1, with a weak D call TRBD2 (5 bases). The germline V and J ends were trimmed by 2 bases and 0 bases, with 5 bases remaining between them. Germline V gene lookup returns CDR1 WNHNN and CDR2 SYGVQD (reference sequence). The CDR3 runs 14 residues. CDR3 in amino acids: CASSEGSSYNEQFF. Written as DNA, the CDR3 is TGCGCCAGCAGTGAGGGGAGCTCCTACAATGAGCAGTTCTTC.

The CDR3 coding sequence is TGTGCCAGCATCCTATCCGGGACAGCAACTAATGAAAAACTGTTTTTT. Amino acids: CASILSGTATNEKLFF. V is TRBV28 and J is TRBJ1-4; TRBD1 agrees at 7 bases. There are 16 residues in the CDR3. Germline-derived CDR1 and CDR2 are MDHEN and SYDVKM. The V and J ends lost 7 bases and 0 bases, in that order; junction bases with no gene match: 8.

This clone appeared a single time. The rearrangement uses TRBV7-9 and TRBJ2-7, with D unclear. Deletions cut 1 base from V and 12 bases from J, with 10 bases between. Germline lookup yields CDR1 SEHNR and CDR2 FQNEAQ (reference sequence). The CDR3 consists of 11 residues. The DNA for the CDR3 is TGTGCCAGCAGCTTAGAAAAAGATCCGTACTTC. Its translation is CASSLEKDPYF.

V gene TRBV5-4 combines with J gene TRBJ1-6; possible D gene TRBD1, 6 bases. The germline V and J ends were trimmed by 1 base and 7 bases, with 9 bases remaining between them. CDR3 length: 14 amino acids. Germline CDR1 and CDR2: SGHNT and YYREEE (reference sequence). The CDR3 here is CASSLNRENSPLHF. The CDR3, as DNA: TGTGCCAGCAGCTTGAACAGGGAAAATTCACCCCTCCACTTT.

The chain couples TRBV5-1 to TRBJ1-2; 8 bases line up with TRBD1. The V segment lost 0 bases and the J segment 7 bases; nucleotides outside the gene matches: 5. Germline V CDR1 and CDR2: SGHRS, YFSETQ. The CDR3 consists of 14 residues. The CDR3 here is CASSLGGQGAGYTF. The CDR3 DNA reads TGCGCCAGCAGCTTGGGCGGACAGGGAGCTGGCTACACCTTC.

The gene calls are TRBV7-9 and TRBJ2-3; D is unclear. The germline V gene has CDR1 SEHNR and CDR2 FQNEAQ (reference sequence). The CDR3 is 15 amino acids. V lost 5 bases and J 0 bases, leaving 12 bases between the germline ends. This chain's CDR3 is CASSRRYGSTDTQYF. DNA for the CDR3: TGTGCCAGCAGCCGCCGATACGGAAGCACAGATACGCAGTATTTT. The full variable domain, completed using reference TRBV7-9 and TRBJ2-3, is DTGVSQNPRHKITKRGQNVTFRCDPISEHNRLYWYRQTLGQGPEFLTYFQNEAQLEKSRLLSDRFSAERPKGSFSTLEIQRTEQGDSAMYLCASSRRYGSTDTQYFGPGTRLTVL.

This clone was observed once. The chain recombines TRBV30 with TRBJ2-7; 7 bases align to TRBD1. The germline V gene has CDR1 GTSNPN and CDR2 SVGIG (reference sequence). The CDR3 spans 16 residues. Trimming took 5 bases from V and 2 from J; bases not matched to a gene: 15. For the CDR3, the DNA is TGTGCCTGGCAGCCTCCACTGACAGGGCGGACCTACGAGCAGTACTTC. It encodes CAWQPPLTGRTYEQYF.

The V call is TRBV7-9, the J call TRBJ1-5; 7 bases agree with TRBD1. Germline V CDR1 and CDR2: SEHNR, FQNEAQ (reference sequence). The CDR3 sequence is 15 residues long. The J segment lost 5 bases and the V segment lost 5 bases, leaving 9 bases of the junction unmatched. CDR3: CASSPLGTEHQPQHF. DNA of the CDR3: TGTGCCAGCAGCCCACTCGGGACAGAACATCAGCCCCAGCATTTT.

The genes are TRBV25-1 and TRBJ2-7; D may correspond to TRBD1 or TRBD2 (5 bases each). Germline loops: CDR1 MGHDK, CDR2 SYGVNS. Trimming took off 6 bases at V and 3 bases at J, with 18 bases between the two ends. This CDR3 spans 15 amino acids. The CDR3 loop is CASRPSGPSGYEQYF. CDR3 bases: TGTGCCAGCAGGCCATCGGGGCCCTCGGGCTACGAGCAGTACTTC.

In its sample, this clone was seen once. The chain uses TRBV28 and TRBJ2-2; TRBD2 is a possible D gene (7 bases). The V gene's germline CDR1 is MDHEN and CDR2 SYDVKM. CDR3 length: 16 residues. Between the trimmed V and J ends, which lost 5 bases and 7 bases, there was a span of 20 bases. This CDR3 is CASSTPLGGGRGELFF. The CDR3, as DNA: TGTGCCAGCAGTACCCCCTTGGGGGGGGGCCGCGGGGAGCTGTTTTTT.

In the case of this clone: Other DNA sequences in this specimen translate into the identical CDR3. V usage is TRBV19 and J usage is TRBJ1-5, with 9 bases matching TRBD1. Germline CDR1 LNHDA, CDR2 SQIVND (reference sequence). V gave up 6 bases and J gave up 0 bases; unmatched junction bases: 3. The CDR3 is 15 amino acids. CDR3 DNA: TGTGCCAGTAGGGGACAGGGCTATAGCAATCAGCCCCAGCATTTT. This sequence encodes CASRGQGYSNQPQHF.

The rearrangement uses TRBV30 and TRBJ1-1; D is unresolved. CDR1 and CDR2 (germline): GTSNPN, SVGIG (reference sequence). This CDR3 spans 13 amino acids. Trimming stripped 3 bases from V and 5 bases from J, with 13 bases between. CDR3 bases: TGTGCCTGGAGATCAGAAAGGTGGACTGAAGCTTTCTTT. Its protein product is CAWRSERWTEAFF.

V is TRBV19 and J is TRBJ2-1, with 12 bases lining up with TRBD2. V gave up 6 bases and J gave up 4 bases; unmatched junction bases: 10. The CDR3 sequence is 17 residues long. CDR1 LNHDA and CDR2 SQIVND come from the germline V gene (reference sequence). This chain's CDR3 is CASSLRLAGATYNEQFF. The CDR3 nucleotides read TGTGCCAGTAGCCTCCGACTAGCGGGAGCTACGTACAATGAGCAGTTCTTC.

This clone was detected once. The chain has TRBV6-1 and TRBJ2-7, with 7 bases lining up with TRBD2. The J segment lost 2 bases and the V segment lost 3 bases, leaving 7 bases of the junction unmatched. CDR3 length: 15 residues. CDR1 and CDR2 from the germline V gene are MNHNS and SASEGT. CDR3 DNA: TGTGCCAGCAGTGACCTTGAGGGAGGGCCCTACGAGCAGTACTTC. It translates to CASSDLEGGPYEQYF.

This clone was counted a single time. This chain links TRBV29-1 with TRBJ1-4; tentative D call: TRBD1 (5 bases). The germline gives CDR1 SQVTM, CDR2 ANQGSEA. Trimming stripped 6 bases from V and 4 bases from J, with 15 bases between. The CDR3 totals 14 residues. CDR3 in amino acids: CSVGWGWGNEKLFF. CDR3 nucleotides: TGCAGCGTCGGCTGGGGGTGGGGTAATGAAAAACTGTTTTTT. The variable domain in full, with the rest retrieved from reference TRBV29-1 and TRBJ1-4, is SAVISQKPSRDICQRGTSLTIQCQVDSQVTMMFWYRQQPGQSLTLIATANQGSEATYESGFVIDKFPISRPNLTFSTLTVSNMSPEDSSIYLCSVGWGWGNEKLFFGSGTQLSVL.

This chain joins TRBV10-2 and TRBJ2-7, with D hard to call. CDR1 and CDR2 from the germline V gene are WSHSY and SAAADI. The V and J ends lost 2 bases and 2 bases respectively, with 10 bases between them. The CDR3 has 14 amino acids. In DNA, the CDR3 is TGCGCCAGCAGTGAGACCCCCCTGGCCTACGAGCAGTACTTC. This translates into CASSETPLAYEQYF.

V usage is TRBV29-1 and J usage is TRBJ1-1; TRBD1 matches at 8 bases. The CDR3 contains 12 residues. Trimming removed 7 bases from V and 5 bases from J; junction bases left unmatched: 6. From germline, CDR1 is SQVTM and CDR2 ANQGSEA. CDR3 in amino acids: CSAGQGGTEAFF. The CDR3 nucleotides read TGCAGCGCCGGACAGGGAGGAACTGAAGCTTTCTTT. Looking up the rest from reference TRBV29-1 and TRBJ1-1 gives the full variable domain: SAVISQKPSRDICQRGTSLTIQCQVDSQVTMMFWYRQQPGQSLTLIATANQGSEATYESGFVIDKFPISRPNLTFSTLTVSNMSPEDSSIYLCSAGQGGTEAFFGQGTRLTVV.

This chain links TRBV9 with TRBJ1-2; no reliable D call. Germline values: CDR1 SGDLS, CDR2 YYNGEE. This CDR3 comprises 14 residues. Trimming took 4 bases from V and 4 from J, leaving 14 bases between them. CDR3 nucleotides: TGTGCCAGCAGCCCCCTACCCGAATCCTATGGCTACACCTTC. Its translation: CASSPLPESYGYTF.

The rearrangement joins TRBV5-1 to TRBJ2-6, with D unresolved. The CDR3 has 14 amino acids. V was clipped by 6 bases and J by 0 bases, with 7 bases between them. Germline V gene sequence: CDR1 SGHRS, CDR2 YFSETQ. The CDR3 DNA sequence: TGCGCCAGCAATATGGACTCTGGGGCCAACGTCCTGACTTTC. This sequence encodes CASNMDSGANVLTF.

This clone has just one count. The rearrangement uses TRBV30 and TRBJ2-3; no clear D gene. Trimming took off 4 bases at V and 0 bases at J, with 8 bases between the two ends. This CDR3 has 13 amino acids. From germline, CDR1 is GTSNPN and CDR2 SVGIG (reference sequence). CDR3 sequence (DNA): TGTGCCTGGACCGTGGCAAGCACAGATACGCAGTATTTT. This translates into CAWTVASTDTQYF.

Regarding this clone: At the DNA level, this CDR3 is encoded by other sequences in the same sample as well. The gene calls are TRBV27 and TRBJ1-5; D uncertain. This CDR3 is 13 amino acids long. Germline CDR1 and CDR2: MNHEY and SMNVEV (reference sequence). With 3 bases removed from V and 6 bases from J, the gap between germline ends came to 9 bases. The CDR3 DNA reads TGTGCCAGCAGTTTTCGGGAGGGTCAGCCCCAGCATTTT. It yields the protein CASSFREGQPQHF.

This clone was seen a few times. The chain recombines TRBV7-6 with TRBJ2-6; D ambiguous. The V gene lost 5 bases and the J gene lost 0 bases, with 5 bases spanning the gap. The CDR3 has 14 residues. CDR1 and CDR2 from the germline V gene are SGHVS and FNYEAQ. CDR3: CASSAFSGANVLTF. The CDR3 DNA reads TGTGCCAGCAGCGCCTTCTCTGGGGCCAACGTCCTGACTTTC.

The J gene is TRBJ2-1, the V gene TRBV11-3; D is perhaps TRBD2 (6 bases). Germline V CDR1 and CDR2: SGHNT, YENEEA. This CDR3 is built from 16 residues. The V and J ends lost 1 base and 9 bases respectively, with 19 bases between them. CDR3: CASSLGGWGGEGEQFF. The CDR3, as DNA: TGTGCCAGCAGCTTAGGTGGGTGGGGCGGGGAAGGTGAGCAGTTCTTC.

The chain is built from TRBV30 and TRBJ2-5; weak D call: TRBD2 (5 bases). This CDR3 region has 13 residues. V shed 2 bases and J shed 4 bases, with 11 bases lying between them. From germline, CDR1 is GTSNPN and CDR2 SVGIG (reference sequence). The CDR3 DNA sequence: TGTGCCTGGAGTCGAGGGAATGGAGAGACCCAGTACTTC. Encoded protein: CAWSRGNGETQYF. Looking up the rest from reference TRBV30 and TRBJ2-5 gives the full variable domain: SQTIHQWPATLVQPVGSPLSLECTVEGTSNPNLYWYRQAAGRGLQLLFYSVGIGQISSEVPQNLSASRPQDRQFILSSKKLLLSDSGFYLCAWSRGNGETQYFGPGTRLLVL.

The rearrangement joins TRBV6-6 to TRBJ2-5, with TRBD2 identical over 7 bases. V dropped 6 bases and J dropped 1; count of bases not matched to a gene: 11. CDR1 is MNHNY and CDR2 is SVGAGI in the germline V gene (reference sequence). CDR3 length: 16 amino acids. In DNA form, the CDR3 reads TGTGCCAGCAGAATCAGCCGGGGGGTTCGCCAAGAGACCCAGTACTTC. Encoded protein: CASRISRGVRQETQYF.

This chain links TRBV23-1 with TRBJ2-3, with D possibly being TRBD2 (5 bases). TRBV23-1 is annotated as an ORF whose role is uncertain. The CDR3 covers 14 residues. The germline V and J ends were trimmed by 7 bases and 6 bases, with 17 bases remaining between them. In nucleotides, the CDR3 is TGCGCCAGCACTTTAACCGGGAATCGGGATACGCAGTATTTT. Translating it yields CASTLTGNRDTQYF.